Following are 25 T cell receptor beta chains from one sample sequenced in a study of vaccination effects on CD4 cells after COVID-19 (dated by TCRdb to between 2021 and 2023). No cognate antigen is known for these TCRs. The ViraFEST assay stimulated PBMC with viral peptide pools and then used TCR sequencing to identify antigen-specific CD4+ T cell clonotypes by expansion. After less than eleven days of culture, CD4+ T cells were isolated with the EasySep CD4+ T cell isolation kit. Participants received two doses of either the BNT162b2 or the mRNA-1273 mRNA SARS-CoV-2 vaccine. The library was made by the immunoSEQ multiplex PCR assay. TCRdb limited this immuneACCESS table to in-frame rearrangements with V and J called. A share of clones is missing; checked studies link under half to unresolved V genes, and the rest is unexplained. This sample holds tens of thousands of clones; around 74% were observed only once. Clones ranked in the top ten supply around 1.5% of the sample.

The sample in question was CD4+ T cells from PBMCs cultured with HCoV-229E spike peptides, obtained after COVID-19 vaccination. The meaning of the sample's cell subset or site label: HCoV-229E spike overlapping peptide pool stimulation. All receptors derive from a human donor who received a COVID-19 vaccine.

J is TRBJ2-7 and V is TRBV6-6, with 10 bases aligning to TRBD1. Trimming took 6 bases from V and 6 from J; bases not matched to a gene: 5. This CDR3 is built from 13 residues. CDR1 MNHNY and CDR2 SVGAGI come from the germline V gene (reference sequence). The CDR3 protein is CASSSTGGSEQYV. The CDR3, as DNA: TGTGCCAGCAGCTCGACAGGGGGCTCCGAGCAGTACGTC.

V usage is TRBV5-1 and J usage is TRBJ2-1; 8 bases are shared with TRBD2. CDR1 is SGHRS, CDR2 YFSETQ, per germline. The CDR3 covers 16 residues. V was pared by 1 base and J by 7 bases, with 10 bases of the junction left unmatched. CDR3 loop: CASSLPPRGGLNEQFF. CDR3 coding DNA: TGCGCCAGCAGCTTGCCCCCACGCGGGGGGCTGAATGAGCAGTTCTTC.

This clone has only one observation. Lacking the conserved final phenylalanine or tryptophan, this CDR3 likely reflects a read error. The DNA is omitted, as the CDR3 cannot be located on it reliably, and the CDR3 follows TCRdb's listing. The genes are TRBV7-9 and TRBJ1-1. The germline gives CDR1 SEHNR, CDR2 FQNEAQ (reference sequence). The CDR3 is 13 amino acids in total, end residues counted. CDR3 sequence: CASSPHSGGALRV.

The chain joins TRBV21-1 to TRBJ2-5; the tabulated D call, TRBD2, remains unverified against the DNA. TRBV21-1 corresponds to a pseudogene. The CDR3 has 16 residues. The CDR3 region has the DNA TGTGCCAGCAGCAAAGCGGTGCGGGGGGGCGGGGAGACCCAGTACTTC. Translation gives CASSKAVRGGGETQYF.

CDR3: CASRKDRGPTGELFF. CDR3 bases: TGTGCCAGCAGAAAGGACAGGGGGCCCACCGGGGAGCTGTTTTTT. V and J are TRBV6-5 and TRBJ2-2; 11 bases line up with TRBD1. CDR3 size: 15 residues. Germline V gene sequence: CDR1 MNHEY, CDR2 SVGAGI. Germline trimming cut 6 bases from V and 4 bases from J; bases unmatched to any gene: 4.

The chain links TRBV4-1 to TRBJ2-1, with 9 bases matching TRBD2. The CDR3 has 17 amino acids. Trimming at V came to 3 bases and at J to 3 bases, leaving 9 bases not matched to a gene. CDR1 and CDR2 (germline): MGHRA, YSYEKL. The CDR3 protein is CASSHPGAGGRYNEQFF. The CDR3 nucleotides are TGCGCCAGCAGCCACCCGGGGGCGGGGGGGCGCTACAATGAGCAGTTCTTC.

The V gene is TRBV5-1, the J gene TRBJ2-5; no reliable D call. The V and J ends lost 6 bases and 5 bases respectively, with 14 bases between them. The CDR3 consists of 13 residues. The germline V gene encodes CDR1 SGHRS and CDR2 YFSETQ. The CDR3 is CASNKAPGETQYF. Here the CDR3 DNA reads TGCGCCAGCAACAAGGCTCCCGGGGAGACCCAGTACTTC. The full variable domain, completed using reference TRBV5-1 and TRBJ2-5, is KAGVTQTPRYLIKTRGQQVTLSCSPISGHRSVSWYQQTPGQGLQFLFEYFSETQRNKGNFPGRFSGRQFSNSRSEMNVSTLELGDSALYLCASNKAPGETQYFGPGTRLLVL.

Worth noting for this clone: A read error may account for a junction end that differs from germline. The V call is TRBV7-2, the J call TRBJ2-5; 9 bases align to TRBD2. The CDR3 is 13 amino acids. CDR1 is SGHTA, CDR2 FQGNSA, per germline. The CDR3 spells CASSSAGWRGGDF. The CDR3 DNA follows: TGTGCCAGCAGCTCAGCAGGGTGGCGGGGGGGCGACTTC.

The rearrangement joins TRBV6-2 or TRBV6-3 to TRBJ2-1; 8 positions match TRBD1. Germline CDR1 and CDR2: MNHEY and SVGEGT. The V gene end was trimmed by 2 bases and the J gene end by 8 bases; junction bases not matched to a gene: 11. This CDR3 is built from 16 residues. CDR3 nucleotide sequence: TGTGCCAGCAGTTACAACCCCAGGGGGCGCAGGGATGAGCAGTTCTTC. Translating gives CASSYNPRGRRDEQFF.

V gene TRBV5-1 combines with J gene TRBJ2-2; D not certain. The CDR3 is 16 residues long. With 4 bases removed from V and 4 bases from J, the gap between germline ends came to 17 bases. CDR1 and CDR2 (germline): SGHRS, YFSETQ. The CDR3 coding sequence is TGCGCCAGCAGCCTCCCGTTGCCGGTTCGCACCGGGGAGCTGTTTTTT. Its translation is CASSLPLPVRTGELFF. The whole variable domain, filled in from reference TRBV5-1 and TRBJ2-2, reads KAGVTQTPRYLIKTRGQQVTLSCSPISGHRSVSWYQQTPGQGLQFLFEYFSETQRNKGNFPGRFSGRQFSNSRSEMNVSTLELGDSALYLCASSLPLPVRTGELFFGEGSRLTVL.

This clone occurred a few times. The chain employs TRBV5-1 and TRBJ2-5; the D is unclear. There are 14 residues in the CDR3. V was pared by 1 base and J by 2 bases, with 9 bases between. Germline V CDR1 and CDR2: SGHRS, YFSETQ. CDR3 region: CASSLFLTQETQYF. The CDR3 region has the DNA TGCGCCAGCAGCTTGTTCTTGACGCAAGAGACCCAGTACTTC.

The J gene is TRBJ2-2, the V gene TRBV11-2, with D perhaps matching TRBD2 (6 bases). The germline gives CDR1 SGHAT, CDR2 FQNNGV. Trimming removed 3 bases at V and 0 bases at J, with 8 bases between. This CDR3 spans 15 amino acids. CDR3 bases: TGTGCCAGCAGCTTCGGGAGATCGAACACCGGGGAGCTGTTTTTT. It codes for CASSFGRSNTGELFF.

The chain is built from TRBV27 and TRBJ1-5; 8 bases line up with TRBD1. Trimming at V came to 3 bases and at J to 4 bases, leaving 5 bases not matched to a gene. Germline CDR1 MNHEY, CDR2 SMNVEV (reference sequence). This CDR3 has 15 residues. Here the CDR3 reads CASSFGQGPNQPQHF. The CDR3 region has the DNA TGTGCCAGCAGTTTCGGACAGGGCCCGAATCAGCCCCAGCATTTT.

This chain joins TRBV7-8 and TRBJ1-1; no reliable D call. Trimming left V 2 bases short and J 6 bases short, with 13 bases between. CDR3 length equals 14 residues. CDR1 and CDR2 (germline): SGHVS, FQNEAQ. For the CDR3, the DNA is TGTGCCAGCAGCTTAAGGGTAATCGCTTCTGAAGCTTTCTTT. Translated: CASSLRVIASEAFF.

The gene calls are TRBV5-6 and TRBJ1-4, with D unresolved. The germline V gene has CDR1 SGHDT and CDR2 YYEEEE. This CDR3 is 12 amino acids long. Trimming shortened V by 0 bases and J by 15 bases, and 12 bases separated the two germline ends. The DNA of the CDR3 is TGTGCCAGCAGCTTGGGGCCTCTAGCTTTGTTTTTT. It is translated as CASSLGPLALFF.

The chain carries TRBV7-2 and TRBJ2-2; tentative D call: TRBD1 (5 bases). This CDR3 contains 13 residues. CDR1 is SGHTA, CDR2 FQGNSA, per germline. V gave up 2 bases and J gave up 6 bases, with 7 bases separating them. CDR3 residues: CASSLRRAGELFF. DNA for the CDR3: TGTGCCAGCAGCTTACGCAGGGCCGGGGAGCTGTTTTTT. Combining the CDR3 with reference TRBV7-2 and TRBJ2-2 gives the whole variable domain GAGVSQSPSNKVTEKGKDVELRCDPISGHTALYWYRQSLGQGLEFLIYFQGNSAPDKSGLPSDRFSAERTGGSVSTLTIQRTQQEDSAVYLCASSLRRAGELFFGEGSRLTVL.

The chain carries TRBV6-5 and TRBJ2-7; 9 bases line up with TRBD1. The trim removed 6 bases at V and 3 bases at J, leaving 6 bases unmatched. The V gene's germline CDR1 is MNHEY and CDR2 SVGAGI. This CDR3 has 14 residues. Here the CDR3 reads CASSLLGQGYEQYV. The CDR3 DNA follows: TGTGCCAGCAGCCTCTTGGGACAGGGCTACGAGCAGTACGTC.

The CDR3 sequence: CASSKYPDPYEQYV. CDR3 DNA sequence: TGTGCCAGCAGCAAATACCCAGACCCCTACGAGCAGTACGTC. This rearrangement joins TRBV21-1 to TRBJ2-7. TRBV21-1 is classified as a pseudogene. The CDR3 extends over 14 amino acids.

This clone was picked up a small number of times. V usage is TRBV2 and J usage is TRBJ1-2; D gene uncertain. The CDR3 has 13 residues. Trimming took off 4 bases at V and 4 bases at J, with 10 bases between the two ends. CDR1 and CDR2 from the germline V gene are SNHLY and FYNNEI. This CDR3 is CASSGALFYGYTF. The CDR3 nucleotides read TGTGCCAGCAGTGGGGCCCTCTTCTATGGCTACACCTTC. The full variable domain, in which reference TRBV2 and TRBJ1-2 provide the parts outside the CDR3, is EPEVTQTPSHQVTQMGQEVILRCVPISNHLYFYWYRQILGQKVEFLVSFYNNEISEKSEIFDDQFSVERPDGSNFTLKIRSTKLEDSAMYFCASSGALFYGYTFGSGTRLTVV.

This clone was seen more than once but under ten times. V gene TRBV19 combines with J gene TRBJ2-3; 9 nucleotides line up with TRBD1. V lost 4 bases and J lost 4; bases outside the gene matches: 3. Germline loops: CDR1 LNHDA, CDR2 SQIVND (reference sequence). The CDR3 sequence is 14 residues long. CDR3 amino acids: CASSTRQGADTQYF. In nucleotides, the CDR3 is TGTGCCAGTAGTACCCGACAGGGGGCAGATACGCAGTATTTT.

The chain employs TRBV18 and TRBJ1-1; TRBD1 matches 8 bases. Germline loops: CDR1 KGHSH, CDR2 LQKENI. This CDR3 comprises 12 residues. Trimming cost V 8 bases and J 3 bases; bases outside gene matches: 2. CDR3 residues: CASNRGDTEAFF. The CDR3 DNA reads TGTGCCAGCAACAGGGGGGACACTGAAGCTTTCTTT.

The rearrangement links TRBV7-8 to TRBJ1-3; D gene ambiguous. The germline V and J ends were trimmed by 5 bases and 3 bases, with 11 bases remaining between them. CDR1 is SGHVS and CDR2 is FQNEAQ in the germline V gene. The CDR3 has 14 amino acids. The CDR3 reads CASSVRGNGNTIYF. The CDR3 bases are TGTGCCAGCAGCGTGCGGGGTAATGGAAACACCATATATTTT.

The CDR3 sequence: CASSAGDGKETQYF. CDR3 nucleotides: TGCGCCAGCAGTGCCGGGGACGGGAAAGAGACCCAGTACTTC. The gene calls are TRBV5-1 and TRBJ2-5; tentatively, D is TRBD1 or TRBD2 (5 bases each). The CDR3 runs 14 residues. CDR1 and CDR2 (germline): SGHRS, YFSETQ. Trimming left V 5 bases short and J 3 bases short, with 14 bases between.

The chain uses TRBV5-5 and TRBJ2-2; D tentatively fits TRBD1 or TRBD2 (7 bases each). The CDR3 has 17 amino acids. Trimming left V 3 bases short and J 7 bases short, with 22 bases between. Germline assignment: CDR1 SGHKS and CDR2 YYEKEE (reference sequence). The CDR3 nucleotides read TGTGCCAGCAGCTCATACAGGGGCGCGGGGGTGTACGGGGAGCTGTTTTTT. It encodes CASSSYRGAGVYGELFF.

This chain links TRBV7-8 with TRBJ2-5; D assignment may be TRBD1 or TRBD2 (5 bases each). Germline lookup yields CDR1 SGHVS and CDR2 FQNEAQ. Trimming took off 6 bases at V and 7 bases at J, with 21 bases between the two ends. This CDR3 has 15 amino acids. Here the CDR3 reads CASSSRSGPGRTQYF. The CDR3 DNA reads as TGTGCCAGCAGTTCTCGGTCGGGGCCAGGGCGGACCCAGTACTTC. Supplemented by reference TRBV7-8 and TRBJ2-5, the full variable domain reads GAGVSQSPRYKVAKRGQDVALRCDPISGHVSLFWYQQALGQGPEFLTYFQNEAQLDKSGLPSDRFFAERPEGSVSTLKIQRTQQEDSAVYLCASSSRSGPGRTQYFGPGTRLLVL.